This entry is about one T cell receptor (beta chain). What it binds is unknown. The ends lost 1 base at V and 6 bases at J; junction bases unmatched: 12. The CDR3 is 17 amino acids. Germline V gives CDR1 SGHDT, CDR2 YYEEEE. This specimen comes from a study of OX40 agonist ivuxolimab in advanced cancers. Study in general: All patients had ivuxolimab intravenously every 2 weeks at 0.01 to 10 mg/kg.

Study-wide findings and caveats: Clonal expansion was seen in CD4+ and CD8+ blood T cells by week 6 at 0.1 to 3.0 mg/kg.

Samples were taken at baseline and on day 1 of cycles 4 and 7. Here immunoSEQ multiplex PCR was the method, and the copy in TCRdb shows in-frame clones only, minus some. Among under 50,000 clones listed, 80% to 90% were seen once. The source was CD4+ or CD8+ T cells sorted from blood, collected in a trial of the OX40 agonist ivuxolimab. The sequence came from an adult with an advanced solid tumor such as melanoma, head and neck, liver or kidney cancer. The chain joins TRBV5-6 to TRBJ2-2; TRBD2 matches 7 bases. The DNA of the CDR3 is TGTGCCAGCAGCTTGATTCCCGCGGGAGCGGTGCCCGGGGAGCTGTTTTTT. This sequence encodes CASSLIPAGAVPGELFF.